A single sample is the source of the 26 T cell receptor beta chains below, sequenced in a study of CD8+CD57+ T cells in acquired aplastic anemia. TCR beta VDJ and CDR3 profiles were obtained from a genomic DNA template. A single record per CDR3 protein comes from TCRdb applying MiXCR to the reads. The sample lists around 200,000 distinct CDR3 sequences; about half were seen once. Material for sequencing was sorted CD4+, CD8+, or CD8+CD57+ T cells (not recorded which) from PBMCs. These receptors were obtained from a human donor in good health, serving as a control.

CDR3: CATSDTGGADTQYF. In DNA, the CDR3 is TGTGCCACCAGTGACACAGGGGGCGCAGATACGCAGTATTTT. The chain has TRBV24-1 and TRBJ2-3; TRBD1 matches at 9 bases. Per the germline V gene, CDR1 is KGHDR and CDR2 is SFDVKD. This CDR3 has 14 residues. Trimming removed 4 bases from V and 4 bases from J; junction bases left unmatched: 2.

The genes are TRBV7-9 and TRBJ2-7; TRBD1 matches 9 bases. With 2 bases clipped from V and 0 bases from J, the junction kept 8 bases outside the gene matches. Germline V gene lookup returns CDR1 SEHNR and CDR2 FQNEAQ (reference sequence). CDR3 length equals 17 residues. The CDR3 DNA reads TGTGCCAGCAGCTTATTGGGCCCGGGACAGGGCTCCTACGAGCAGTACTTC. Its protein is CASSLLGPGQGSYEQYF.

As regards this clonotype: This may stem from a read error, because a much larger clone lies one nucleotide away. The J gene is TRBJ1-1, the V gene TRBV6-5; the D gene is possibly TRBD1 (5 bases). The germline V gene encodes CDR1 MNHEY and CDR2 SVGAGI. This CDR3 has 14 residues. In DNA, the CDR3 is TGTGCCGGCAGAGGGGCAGGGAAAAACACTGAAGCTTTCTTT. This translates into CAGRGAGKNTEAFF.

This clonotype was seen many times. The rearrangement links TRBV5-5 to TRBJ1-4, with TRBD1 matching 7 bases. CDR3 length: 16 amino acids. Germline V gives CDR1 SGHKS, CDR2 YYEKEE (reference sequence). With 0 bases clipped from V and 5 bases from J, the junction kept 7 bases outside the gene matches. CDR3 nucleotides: TGTGCCAGCAGCTTGGGTAGACAGGGTGGGAATGAAAAACTGTTTTTT. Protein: CASSLGRQGGNEKLFF.

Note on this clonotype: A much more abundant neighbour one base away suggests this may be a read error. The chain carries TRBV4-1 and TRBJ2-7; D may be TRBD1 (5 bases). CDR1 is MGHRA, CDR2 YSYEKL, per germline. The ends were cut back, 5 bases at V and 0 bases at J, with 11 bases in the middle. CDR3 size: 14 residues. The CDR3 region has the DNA TGCGCCAGCAGCTACCAGACAGTCTCCTACGAGCAGTACTTC. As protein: CASSYQTVSYEQYF.

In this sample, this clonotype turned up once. CDR3 residues: CSARGTTWGANYGYTF. The CDR3, as DNA: TGCAGTGCTAGAGGTACAACTTGGGGGGCCAACTATGGCTACACCTTC. The chain is built from TRBV20-1 and TRBJ1-2, with a tentative D call TRBD1 (6 bases). Germline V gene sequence: CDR1 DFQATT, CDR2 SNEGSKA (reference sequence). V was clipped by 1 base and J by 2 bases, with 17 bases between them. This CDR3 has 16 amino acids.

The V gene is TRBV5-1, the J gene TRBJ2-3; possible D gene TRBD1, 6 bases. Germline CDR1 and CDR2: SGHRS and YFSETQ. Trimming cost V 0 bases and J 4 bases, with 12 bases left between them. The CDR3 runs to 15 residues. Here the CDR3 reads CASSLAGDRADTQYF. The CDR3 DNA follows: TGCGCCAGCAGCTTGGCAGGGGATAGGGCAGATACGCAGTATTTT. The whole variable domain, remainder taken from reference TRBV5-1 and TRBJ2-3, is KAGVTQTPRYLIKTRGQQVTLSCSPISGHRSVSWYQQTPGQGLQFLFEYFSETQRNKGNFPGRFSGRQFSNSRSEMNVSTLELGDSALYLCASSLAGDRADTQYFGPGTRLTVL.

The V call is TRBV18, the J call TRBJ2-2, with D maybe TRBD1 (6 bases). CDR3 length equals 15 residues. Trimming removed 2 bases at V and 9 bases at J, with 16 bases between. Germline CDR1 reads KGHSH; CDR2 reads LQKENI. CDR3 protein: CASSPRQVVPRELFF. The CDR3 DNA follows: TGTGCCAGCTCACCAAGACAGGTGGTCCCCCGGGAGCTGTTTTTT.

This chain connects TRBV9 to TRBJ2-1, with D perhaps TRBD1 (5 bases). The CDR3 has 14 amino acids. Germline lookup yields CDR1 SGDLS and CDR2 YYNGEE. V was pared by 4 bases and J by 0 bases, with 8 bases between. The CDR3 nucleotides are TGTGCCAGCAGCTCAGACAGCTCCTACAATGAGCAGTTCTTC. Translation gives CASSSDSSYNEQFF.

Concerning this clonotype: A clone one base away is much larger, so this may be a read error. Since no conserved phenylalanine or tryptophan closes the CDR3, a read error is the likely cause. The CDR3 region is CASSPRQGQREQYL. As DNA, the CDR3 is TGTGCCAGCAGCCCGAGACAGGGTCAACGCGAGCAGTACCTC. The chain recombines TRBV10-2 with TRBJ2-7; TRBD1 matches 7 bases. The CDR3 is 14 residues long. Germline-derived CDR1 and CDR2 are WSHSY and SAAADI.

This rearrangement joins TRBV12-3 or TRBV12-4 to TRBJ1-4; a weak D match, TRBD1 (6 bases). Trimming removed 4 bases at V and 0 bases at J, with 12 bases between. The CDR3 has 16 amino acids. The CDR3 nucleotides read TGTGCCAGCAGTTCAGGGGTCCTTGCAACTAATGAAAAACTGTTTTTT. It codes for CASSSGVLATNEKLFF.

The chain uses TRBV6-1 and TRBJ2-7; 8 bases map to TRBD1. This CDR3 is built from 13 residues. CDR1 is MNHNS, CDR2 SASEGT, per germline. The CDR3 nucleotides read TGTGCGAGCCTCCTAGACAGGGGCTACGAGCAGTACTTC. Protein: CASLLDRGYEQYF.

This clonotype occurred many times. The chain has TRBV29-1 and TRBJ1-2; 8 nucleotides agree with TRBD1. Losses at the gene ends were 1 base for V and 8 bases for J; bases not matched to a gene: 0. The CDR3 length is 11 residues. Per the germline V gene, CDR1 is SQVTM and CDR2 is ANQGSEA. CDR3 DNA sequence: TGCAGCGTTGAAGGGGACAGGGGCTACACCTTC. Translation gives CSVEGDRGYTF.

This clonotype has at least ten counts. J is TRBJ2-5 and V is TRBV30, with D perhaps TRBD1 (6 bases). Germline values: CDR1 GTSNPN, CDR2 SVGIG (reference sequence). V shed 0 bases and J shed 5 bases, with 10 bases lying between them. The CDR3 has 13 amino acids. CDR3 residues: CAWSVGGAETQYF. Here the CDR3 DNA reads TGTGCCTGGAGTGTAGGGGGTGCGGAGACCCAGTACTTC. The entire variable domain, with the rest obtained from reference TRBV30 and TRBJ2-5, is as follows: SQTIHQWPATLVQPVGSPLSLECTVEGTSNPNLYWYRQAAGRGLQLLFYSVGIGQISSEVPQNLSASRPQDRQFILSSKKLLLSDSGFYLCAWSVGGAETQYFGPGTRLLVL.

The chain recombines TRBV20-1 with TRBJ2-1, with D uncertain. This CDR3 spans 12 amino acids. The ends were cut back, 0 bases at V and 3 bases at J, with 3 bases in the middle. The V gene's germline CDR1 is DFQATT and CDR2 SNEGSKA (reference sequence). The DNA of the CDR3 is TGCAGTGCTAGAGACGGCTACAATGAGCAGTTCTTC. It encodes CSARDGYNEQFF.

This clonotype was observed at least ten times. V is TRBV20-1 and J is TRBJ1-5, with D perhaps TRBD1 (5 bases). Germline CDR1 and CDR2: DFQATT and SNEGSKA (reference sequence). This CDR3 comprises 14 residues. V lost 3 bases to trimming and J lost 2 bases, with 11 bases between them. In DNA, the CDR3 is TGCAGTGCTAGTCCCGGGGGAGGCAATCAGCCCCAGCATTTT. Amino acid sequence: CSASPGGGNQPQHF.

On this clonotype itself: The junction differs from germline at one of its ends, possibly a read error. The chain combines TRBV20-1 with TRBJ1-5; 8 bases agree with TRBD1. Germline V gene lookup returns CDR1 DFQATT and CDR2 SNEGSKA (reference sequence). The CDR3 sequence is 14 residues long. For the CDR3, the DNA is TGCAGTGCTAGGGCAGCAGGGGGCAATCAGCTCCAGCATTTT. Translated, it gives CSARAAGGNQLQHF.

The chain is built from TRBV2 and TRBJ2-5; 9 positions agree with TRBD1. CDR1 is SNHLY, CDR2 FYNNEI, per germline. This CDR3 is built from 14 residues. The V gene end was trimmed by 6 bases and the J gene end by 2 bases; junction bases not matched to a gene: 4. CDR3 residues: CASRKDRGQETQYF. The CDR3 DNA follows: TGTGCCAGCAGGAAGGACAGGGGACAAGAGACCCAGTACTTC. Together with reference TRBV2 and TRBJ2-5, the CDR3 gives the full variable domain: EPEVTQTPSHQVTQMGQEVILRCVPISNHLYFYWYRQILGQKVEFLVSFYNNEISEKSEIFDDQFSVERPDGSNFTLKIRSTKLEDSAMYFCASRKDRGQETQYFGPGTRLLVL.

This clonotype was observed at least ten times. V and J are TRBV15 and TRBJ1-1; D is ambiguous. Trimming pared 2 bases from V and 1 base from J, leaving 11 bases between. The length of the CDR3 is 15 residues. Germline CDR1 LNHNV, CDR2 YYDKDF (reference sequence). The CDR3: CATSRSGRANTEAFF. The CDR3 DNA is TGTGCCACCAGCAGATCCGGACGGGCGAACACTGAAGCTTTCTTT.

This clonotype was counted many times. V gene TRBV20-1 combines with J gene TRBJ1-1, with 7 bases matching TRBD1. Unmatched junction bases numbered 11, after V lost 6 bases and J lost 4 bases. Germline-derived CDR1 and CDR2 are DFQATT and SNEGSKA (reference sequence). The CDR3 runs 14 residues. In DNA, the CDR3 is TGCAGTGCCGTAGACCCAAGGGGGCTCACTGAAGCTTTCTTT. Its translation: CSAVDPRGLTEAFF.

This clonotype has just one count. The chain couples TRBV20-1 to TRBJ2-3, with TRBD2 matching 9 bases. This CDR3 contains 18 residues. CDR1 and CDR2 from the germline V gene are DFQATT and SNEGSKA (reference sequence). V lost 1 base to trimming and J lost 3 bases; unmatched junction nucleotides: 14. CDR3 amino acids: CSARARLAGPHGTDTQYF. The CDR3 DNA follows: TGCAGTGCTAGAGCTAGGCTAGCGGGGCCCCATGGGACAGATACGCAGTATTTT.

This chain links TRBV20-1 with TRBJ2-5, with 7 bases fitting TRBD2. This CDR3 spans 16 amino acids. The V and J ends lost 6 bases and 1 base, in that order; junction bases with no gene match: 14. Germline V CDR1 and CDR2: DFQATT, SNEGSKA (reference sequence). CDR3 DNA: TGCAGTGCAGGTGGGGTGGAAGCGGGGCTCCAAGAGACCCAGTACTTC. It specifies CSAGGVEAGLQETQYF.

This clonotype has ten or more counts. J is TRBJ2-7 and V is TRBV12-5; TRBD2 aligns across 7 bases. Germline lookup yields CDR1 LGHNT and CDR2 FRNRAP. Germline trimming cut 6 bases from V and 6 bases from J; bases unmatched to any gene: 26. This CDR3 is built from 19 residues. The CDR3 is CASGLRRAYRPSGLIEQYF. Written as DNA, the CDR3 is TGTGCTAGTGGCCTCCGTCGGGCCTATCGACCTAGCGGTTTAATCGAGCAGTACTTC.

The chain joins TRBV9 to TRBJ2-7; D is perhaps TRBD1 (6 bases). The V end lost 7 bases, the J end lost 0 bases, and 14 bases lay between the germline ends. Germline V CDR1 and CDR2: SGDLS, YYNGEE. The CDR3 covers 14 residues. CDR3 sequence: CASCRDNYSYEQYF. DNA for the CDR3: TGTGCCAGCTGCAGGGACAACTACTCCTACGAGCAGTACTTC.

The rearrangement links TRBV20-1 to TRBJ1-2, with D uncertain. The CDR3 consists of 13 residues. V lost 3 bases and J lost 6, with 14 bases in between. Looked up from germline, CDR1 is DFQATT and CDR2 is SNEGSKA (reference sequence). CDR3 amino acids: CSARPPGLNGYTF. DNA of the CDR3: TGCAGTGCTAGGCCCCCCGGCTTGAATGGCTACACCTTC.

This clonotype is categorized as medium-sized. The CDR3 nucleotides are TGCAGTGCCCAAGCCCTTAGCAATCAGCCCCAGCATTTT. This codes for CSAQALSNQPQHF. The chain is built from TRBV20-1 and TRBJ1-5, with no clear D. CDR3 length: 13 residues. Germline assignment: CDR1 DFQATT and CDR2 SNEGSKA (reference sequence). Trimming pared 6 bases from V and 0 bases from J, leaving 9 bases between.